The next 19 T cell receptor beta chains were all read from a single sample in a study of cytomegalovirus exposure and HLA in healthy donors. The PCR employed 60 Vbeta primers together with 13 Jbeta primers. TCRdb's table, derived via immunoSEQ multiplex PCR, lists solely in-frame clones and lacks some. The sample records about 160,000 clones, 80% being singletons. Sequencing used PBMCs. The receptor source for this set is a woman aged 45-65 years in good health and CMV-seronegative.

V and J are TRBV9 and TRBJ2-3, with D possibly TRBD2 on 7 matching bases. Germline V CDR1 and CDR2: SGDLS, YYNGEE. V was clipped by 6 bases and J by 5 bases, with 19 bases between them. The CDR3 length is 15 residues. In DNA form, the CDR3 reads TGTGCCAGCAACTCCTTCGGGGGGCGGGTAGATACGCAGTATTTT. Translating it yields CASNSFGGRVDTQYF.

This CDR3 reads CASMGTGTNYGYTF. As DNA, the CDR3 is TGCGCCAGCATGGGGACAGGAACTAACTATGGCTACACCTTC. V usage is TRBV5-1 and J usage is TRBJ1-2; 8 bases are shared with TRBD1. V gave up 6 bases and J gave up 0 bases; unmatched junction bases: 4. Germline V gene lookup returns CDR1 SGHRS and CDR2 YFSETQ. This CDR3 region has 14 residues.

V and J are TRBV19 and TRBJ2-1, with 9 bases that match TRBD2. The V segment lost 7 bases and the J segment 1 base; nucleotides outside the gene matches: 11. The CDR3 spans 17 residues. CDR1 is LNHDA, CDR2 SQIVND, per germline (reference sequence). As DNA, the CDR3 is TGTGCCAGTAAGTTTAGCGGGAGAGCCGGATCCTACAATGAGCAGTTCTTC. This sequence encodes CASKFSGRAGSYNEQFF.

The rearrangement links TRBV4-3 to TRBJ2-1, with a tentative D call TRBD1 (6 bases). V lost 2 bases to trimming and J lost 4 bases, with 15 bases between them. From germline, CDR1 is LGHNA and CDR2 YSLEER. This CDR3 has 16 amino acids. The CDR3 nucleotides are TGCGCCAGCAGCCAAAACAGGGAAAGCCAATACAATGAGCAGTTCTTC. It yields the protein CASSQNRESQYNEQFF.

V gene TRBV27 combines with J gene TRBJ1-5; 8 bases fit TRBD1. The ends lost 5 bases at V and 4 bases at J; junction bases unmatched: 4. The CDR3 totals 14 residues. Per the germline V gene, CDR1 is MNHEY and CDR2 is SMNVEV (reference sequence). CDR3 bases: TGTGCCAGCAGTCGGACAGGGATAAATCAGCCCCAGCATTTT. As protein: CASSRTGINQPQHF.

This chain connects TRBV15 to TRBJ2-7; unclear D gene. V was trimmed by 4 bases and J by 4 bases, leaving 5 bases between them. The CDR3 extends over 11 amino acids. Germline values: CDR1 LNHNV, CDR2 YYDKDF (reference sequence). The CDR3 loop reads CATSNLYEQYF. DNA for the CDR3: TGTGCCACCAGCAATCTGTACGAGCAGTACTTC.

This rearrangement joins TRBV5-1 to TRBJ2-5; possible D gene TRBD2, 6 bases. The CDR3 length is 12 residues. Trimming took off 3 bases at V and 5 bases at J, with 8 bases between the two ends. Germline loops: CDR1 SGHRS, CDR2 YFSETQ. This CDR3 is CASSSGEETQYF. The CDR3 nucleotides read TGCGCCAGCAGCTCGGGGGAGGAGACCCAGTACTTC.

This chain uses TRBV10-3 with TRBJ1-6, with TRBD1 matching over 9 bases. There are 17 residues in the CDR3. After removal of 4 bases from V and 10 bases from J, the junction contained 14 bases not matched to a gene. Germline assignment: CDR1 ENHRY and CDR2 SYGVKD. CDR3 sequence: CAISVLGGQGVGSPLHF. Here the CDR3 DNA reads TGTGCCATCAGTGTATTGGGGGGACAGGGTGTAGGGTCACCCCTCCACTTT.

This clone was counted a few times. The chain couples TRBV4-1 to TRBJ2-1; TRBD1 agrees at 7 bases. CDR1 MGHRA and CDR2 YSYEKL come from the germline V gene. This CDR3 region has 15 residues. The V and J ends lost 0 bases and 10 bases, in that order; junction bases with no gene match: 9. Written as DNA, the CDR3 is TGCGCCAGCAGCCAAGATGCAGGGGGTCGCGGCGAGCAGTTCTTC. Its translation: CASSQDAGGRGEQFF.

The chain uses TRBV27 and TRBJ1-1; D gene ambiguous. Between the trimmed V and J ends, which lost 0 bases and 1 base, there was a span of 6 bases. Germline CDR1 is MNHEY and CDR2 is SMNVEV (reference sequence). The CDR3 is 14 amino acids. The CDR3 DNA reads as TGTGCCAGCAGTTTATCGGCACCGAACACTGAAGCTTTCTTT. Translation: CASSLSAPNTEAFF.

This clone appeared once. The rearrangement joins TRBV28 to TRBJ1-1; weak D call: TRBD1 (5 bases). The CDR3 is made up of 16 amino acids. Trimming removed 2 bases from V and 3 bases from J, with 16 bases in between. CDR1 MDHEN and CDR2 SYDVKM come from the germline V gene. The CDR3 DNA reads as TGTGCCAGCAGTTTAAGTGTCTTCGGGGGGGACACTGAAGCTTTCTTT. It translates to CASSLSVFGGDTEAFF.

This clone was seen more than once but under ten times. V and J are TRBV5-1 and TRBJ2-7; D possibly corresponds to TRBD1 (6 bases). The CDR3 covers 13 residues. In germline, CDR1 is SGHRS, CDR2 YFSETQ. V was pared by 5 bases and J by 1 base, with 10 bases between. CDR3 loop: CASSWTESYEQYF. CDR3 in DNA: TGCGCCAGCAGTTGGACAGAATCCTACGAGCAGTACTTC.

The chain links TRBV12-5 to TRBJ2-7; maybe TRBD2 (5 bases). CDR1 and CDR2 (germline): LGHNT, FRNRAP. V shed 6 bases and J shed 7 bases, with 10 bases lying between them. The CDR3 covers 11 residues. CDR3 amino acids: CASGSGVEQYF. The DNA of the CDR3 is TGTGCTAGTGGATCCGGGGTGGAGCAGTACTTC.

The chain uses TRBV28 and TRBJ2-5; 7 bases agree with TRBD2. The DNA end is a closer match to TRBJ2-7, so the J assignment may be wrong. This CDR3 has 16 residues. Looked up from germline, CDR1 is MDHEN and CDR2 is SYDVKM. The CDR3: CASSPSGSSGTYEQYF. CDR3 in DNA: TGTGCCAGCAGCCCAAGTGGGTCCAGCGGGACCTACGAGCAGTACTTC.

J is TRBJ1-5 and V is TRBV19, with 7 bases matching TRBD1. The CDR3 is 18 amino acids. Trimming at V came to 0 bases and at J to 4 bases, leaving 12 bases not matched to a gene. The germline V gene has CDR1 LNHDA and CDR2 SQIVND (reference sequence). The CDR3 protein is CASSIDPRRQGVNQPQHF. CDR3 DNA: TGTGCCAGTAGTATAGATCCACGAAGGCAGGGGGTGAATCAGCCCCAGCATTTT.

Only a few counts were recorded for this clone. The rearrangement joins TRBV5-1 to TRBJ2-2, with D tentatively TRBD1 (6 bases). This CDR3 comprises 16 residues. V dropped 4 bases and J dropped 3 bases, with 16 bases sitting between them. Germline V gene data show CDR1 as SGHRS and CDR2 as YFSETQ. CDR3 nucleotide sequence: TGCGCCAGCAGCCCCCCGACGGACAGCCACACCGGGGAGCTGTTTTTT. This translates into CASSPPTDSHTGELFF.

This clone was seen just once. V gene TRBV5-8 combines with J gene TRBJ1-2; a weak D match, TRBD1 (6 bases). Germline CDR1 and CDR2: SGHTS and YDEGEE. The CDR3 sequence is 13 residues long. The germline V and J ends were trimmed by 0 bases and 7 bases, with 10 bases remaining between them. CDR3 DNA sequence: TGTGCCAGCAGCTTGGTAATAGGGGGTGGCTACACCTTC. Residues: CASSLVIGGGYTF. The whole variable domain, remainder taken from reference TRBV5-8 and TRBJ1-2, is EAGVTQSPTHLIKTRGQQATLRCSPISGHTSVYWYQQALGLGLQFLLWYDEGEERNRGNFPPRFSGRQFPNYSSELNVNALELEDSALYLCASSLVIGGGYTFGSGTRLTVV.

This chain uses TRBV4-2 with TRBJ1-2, with D possibly being TRBD1 (6 bases). The CDR3 loop spans 14 amino acids. Looked up from germline, CDR1 is LGHNA and CDR2 is YNFKEQ. Trimming stripped 3 bases from V and 8 bases from J, with 16 bases between. CDR3 amino acids: CASSQGGGGRGYTF. The CDR3, as DNA: TGTGCCAGCAGCCAGGGAGGGGGAGGAAGGGGCTACACCTTC.

This chain connects TRBV7-9 to TRBJ2-2; TRBD2 matches 7 bases. The germline V gene has CDR1 SEHNR and CDR2 FQNEAQ (reference sequence). Trimming removed 5 bases from V and 2 bases from J; junction bases left unmatched: 14. The CDR3 has 18 residues. CDR3 sequence reads: CASSQQWLAVPNTGELFF. The CDR3 nucleotides read TGTGCCAGCAGCCAACAGTGGCTAGCGGTCCCCAACACCGGGGAGCTGTTTTTT.